These 14 T cell receptor beta chains came from one sample sequenced in a study of human T cells and chemical hapten exposure. Time point described: pre-sensitization, week 0. Stated treatment: therapeutic diphenylcyclopropenone sensitization with weekly scalp DPC. TCRdb re-called the RACE reads with MiXCR, one entry per CDR3 protein. Of almost 40,000 distinct CDR3 sequences listed, 7.6% are singletons. The source material was whole blood, sampled in connection with sensitization to the hapten diphenylcyclopropenone (DPC). The receptors stem from a woman between 50 and 59 years old with alopecia areata. Some clones in this sample may be carry-over from other donors' samples.

This clonotype occurred many times. The chain has TRBV18 and TRBJ2-5; D gene ambiguous. Germline V gene lookup returns CDR1 KGHSH and CDR2 LQKENI. The CDR3 totals 12 residues. The ends were cut back, 1 base at V and 2 bases at J, with 2 bases in the middle. DNA of the CDR3: TGTGCCAGCTCACCACAGCAAGAGACCCAGTACTTC. This translates into CASSPQQETQYF.

The rearrangement links TRBV14 to TRBJ1-6, with a tentative D call TRBD1 (5 bases). The V gene's germline CDR1 is SGHDN and CDR2 FVKESK. The CDR3 contains 14 residues. V lost 6 bases, J lost 7 bases, and 13 bases lay in between. The CDR3 bases are TGTGCCAGCAGATGGGGGAATGGAAATTCACCCCTCCACTTT. This encodes CASRWGNGNSPLHF.

Ten or more counts support this clonotype. V gene TRBV5-1 combines with J gene TRBJ1-5; D possibly corresponds to TRBD1 (5 bases). CDR3 size: 14 residues. Trimming shortened V by 0 bases and J by 5 bases, and 9 bases separated the two germline ends. Germline V gene data show CDR1 as SGHRS and CDR2 as YFSETQ. Written as DNA, the CDR3 is TGCGCCAGCAGCTTGGTCAGGGAATATCAGCCCCAGCATTTT. It translates to CASSLVREYQPQHF.

Ten or more counts support this clonotype. The rearrangement links TRBV12-3 or TRBV12-4 to TRBJ1-3; D perhaps matches TRBD1 (6 bases). Trimming cost V 6 bases and J 4 bases, with 13 bases left between them. The CDR3 totals 14 residues. The chain's CDR3 is CASRLQGSGNTIYF. CDR3 coding DNA: TGTGCCAGCAGATTACAGGGTTCCGGAAACACCATATATTTT.

This clonotype was recorded many times. The rearrangement links TRBV20-1 to TRBJ2-4; D is unresolved. Germline lookup yields CDR1 DFQATT and CDR2 SNEGSKA (reference sequence). Deletions cut 2 bases from V and 7 bases from J, with 15 bases between. This CDR3 comprises 14 residues. The CDR3, as DNA: TGCAGTGCTAGACCGCAAACCGTGGGGAACATTCAGTACTTC. As protein: CSARPQTVGNIQYF.

This clonotype was picked up many times. The chain recombines TRBV28 with TRBJ2-5; TRBD2 aligns across 12 bases. The CDR3 consists of 15 residues. V was pared by 5 bases and J by 2 bases, with 3 bases of the junction left unmatched. Germline assignment: CDR1 MDHEN and CDR2 SYDVKM. CDR3 sequence: CASSPGLAGQETQYF. The CDR3 nucleotides read TGTGCCAGCAGTCCAGGACTAGCGGGACAAGAGACCCAGTACTTC.

This clonotype was detected ten times or more. The CDR3 DNA is TGTGCCTGGAGGGCAGGCGGAAACATTCAGTACTTC. Translated, it gives CAWRAGGNIQYF. This chain joins TRBV30 and TRBJ2-4; D uncertain. The V gene's germline CDR1 is GTSNPN and CDR2 SVGIG (reference sequence). This CDR3 spans 12 amino acids. Deletions cut 3 bases from V and 6 bases from J, with 9 bases between.

This clonotype appeared many times. The chain employs TRBV10-3 and TRBJ2-7; D uncertain. With 2 bases removed from V and 4 bases from J, the gap between germline ends came to 9 bases. Germline CDR1 is ENHRY and CDR2 is SYGVKD. This CDR3 contains 13 residues. CDR3 bases: TGTGCCATCAGTGAGCGTGACGGATACGAGCAGTACTTC. Protein sequence: CAISERDGYEQYF.

This clonotype occurred many times. The V call is TRBV4-3, the J call TRBJ2-1; 8 bases align to TRBD1. The CDR3 sequence is 16 residues long. V was clipped by 2 bases and J by 10 bases; unmatched bases: 13. The V gene's germline CDR1 is LGHNA and CDR2 YSLEER. CDR3 nucleotides: TGCGCCAGCAGCCAACGGCCGATCCAGGGGGCAGGGGAGCAGTTCTTC. Protein product: CASSQRPIQGAGEQFF.

This clonotype came up many times. The rearrangement joins TRBV29-1 to TRBJ2-5; D gene uncertain. Trimming stripped 5 bases from V and 2 bases from J, with 9 bases between. Germline V gives CDR1 SQVTM, CDR2 ANQGSEA. This CDR3 has 12 amino acids. The CDR3 sequence is CSVRLGQETQYF. The CDR3 DNA is TGCAGCGTTCGTTTGGGACAAGAGACCCAGTACTTC.

This clonotype was counted only a few times. The rearrangement joins TRBV5-5 to TRBJ2-2; D is ambiguous. This CDR3 comprises 13 residues. Germline CDR1 and CDR2: SGHKS and YYEKEE (reference sequence). V was trimmed by 4 bases and J by 4 bases, leaving 8 bases between them. DNA of the CDR3: TGTGCCAGCAGCCGTCTGGTCACCGGGGAGCTGTTTTTT. Protein sequence: CASSRLVTGELFF. The full variable domain, its missing parts supplied by reference TRBV5-5 and TRBJ2-2, is DAGVTQSPTHLIKTRGQQVTLRCSPISGHKSVSWYQQVLGQGPQFIFQYYEKEERGRGNFPDRFSARQFPNYSSELNVNALLLGDSALYLCASSRLVTGELFFGEGSRLTVL.

The rearrangement uses TRBV7-9 and TRBJ2-1; a weak D match, TRBD2 (6 bases). Germline CDR1 is SEHNR and CDR2 is FQNEAQ (reference sequence). The CDR3 is 15 amino acids. Trimming shortened V by 1 base and J by 6 bases, and 13 bases separated the two germline ends. In DNA form, the CDR3 reads TGTGCCAGCAGCTTAGAGAGCGGGCCCACCAATGAGCAGTTCTTC. This translates into CASSLESGPTNEQFF.

This clonotype was picked up many times. V and J are TRBV5-1 and TRBJ2-7, with 8 bases identical to TRBD2. J lost 2 bases, V lost 4 bases, and 8 bases had no gene match. Germline CDR1 SGHRS, CDR2 YFSETQ. The CDR3 sequence is 15 residues long. The CDR3 region is CASSPGGSGTYEQYF. The CDR3 DNA reads as TGCGCCAGCAGCCCGGGGGGGAGCGGAACCTACGAGCAGTACTTC.

This clonotype has ten or more counts. The chain combines TRBV3-1 with TRBJ2-7; no definite D call. Germline V lookup: CDR1 LGHDT, CDR2 YNNKEL (reference sequence). V lost 3 bases, J lost 6 bases, and 15 bases lay in between. The CDR3 consists of 14 residues. CDR3 loop: CASSHTFPKTEQYF. CDR3 sequence (DNA): TGTGCCAGCAGCCATACATTCCCTAAGACCGAGCAGTACTTC.